This T cell receptor (beta chain) was found in a study of Ad26.COV2.S vaccination and SARS-CoV-2 variants. Per germline, CDR1 MNHEY and CDR2 SMNVEV (reference sequence). The CDR3 consists of 13 residues. V dropped 4 bases and J dropped 2 bases, with 8 bases sitting between them. Data came from immunoSEQ multiplex PCR; TCRdb stores just in-frame clones and leaves some out. Counted here are 300,000 to 400,000 clones, 92% occurring once; the ten biggest clones make up about 3.9%. This sample comprised peripheral blood, obtained after recovery from COVID-19. The receptor's source is a human donor who had recovered from COVID-19. The V and J genes are TRBV27 and TRBJ1-2; D is perhaps TRBD1 (5 bases). The DNA of the CDR3 is TGTGCCAGCAGTTCGACAGAAAACTATGGCTACACCTTC. Residues: CASSSTENYGYTF.